These T cell receptor beta chains were read from a single sample in a study of T cell responses to AZD1222 COVID-19 vaccine. TCRdb's copy holds only in-frame clones and misses some; the assay was immunoSEQ multiplex PCR. The sample contains fewer than 200,000 clones, 88% of which appear only once. The material sequenced was peripheral blood, taken 28 days after the second AZD1222 dose. The receptors were gathered from an adult who received the AZD1222 COVID-19 vaccine. CDR3s include the opening cysteine and the closing phenylalanine or tryptophan. The order of the fields is D gene, J gene, V gene, clone size, CDR3 DNA, CDR3 protein. D genes are given only for firm matches. Only part of the rows carry a size: once, few, many, or a class if the clone is expanded.

d_gene: .
j_gene: TRBJ1-1
v_gene: TRBV19
abundance: .
CDR3nt: TGTGCCAGTAGTATCAGGCAGGAGAACACTGAAGCTTTCTTT
CDR3aa: CASSIRQENTEAFF

d_gene: .
j_gene: TRBJ2-1
v_gene: TRBV5-1
abundance: .
CDR3nt: TGCGCCAGCAGCTTGGATGGGGGCCACAATGAGCAGTTCTTC
CDR3aa: CASSLDGGHNEQFF

d_gene: TRBD1
j_gene: TRBJ2-7
v_gene: TRBV29-1
abundance: .
CDR3nt: TGCAGCGTCAGCCGGGACAGACCTTCCTACGAGCAGTACTTC
CDR3aa: CSVSRDRPSYEQYF

d_gene: TRBD1
j_gene: TRBJ2-3
v_gene: TRBV5-4
abundance: .
CDR3nt: TGTGCCAGCAGCCCGGGACAGAACCCCACAGATACGCAGTATTTT
CDR3aa: CASSPGQNPTDTQYF

d_gene: .
j_gene: TRBJ2-1
v_gene: TRBV10-3
abundance: .
CDR3nt: TGTGCCATCCTCCTCGAAGGTGGCAGGTACAATGAGCAGTTCTTC
CDR3aa: CAILLEGGRYNEQFF

d_gene: .
j_gene: TRBJ2-2
v_gene: TRBV28
abundance: .
CDR3nt: TGTGCCAGCAGAAACATCAGGGGTTTTGGCACCGGGGAGCTGTTTTTT
CDR3aa: CASRNIRGFGTGELFF

d_gene: .
j_gene: TRBJ1-1
v_gene: TRBV4-2
abundance: many
CDR3nt: TGTGCCAGCAGCCTTCAGAGGGATAACACTGAAGCTTTCTTT
CDR3aa: CASSLQRDNTEAFF

d_gene: TRBD1
j_gene: TRBJ1-2
v_gene: TRBV5-4
abundance: .
CDR3nt: TGTGCCAGCAGCTTACAGGGGGCCTATGGCTACACCTTC
CDR3aa: CASSLQGAYGYTF

d_gene: TRBD2
j_gene: TRBJ2-7
v_gene: TRBV4-1
abundance: .
CDR3nt: TGCGCCAGCAGCCAAGAGAGACTAGCGGGGAACTACGAGCAGTACTTC
CDR3aa: CASSQERLAGNYEQYF

d_gene: .
j_gene: TRBJ2-7
v_gene: TRBV19
abundance: .
CDR3nt: TGTGCCAGTAGTTCCCAGGGGGGATCTTACGAGCAGTACTTC
CDR3aa: CASSSQGGSYEQYF

d_gene: .
j_gene: TRBJ1-5
v_gene: TRBV12-3/TRBV12-4
abundance: once
CDR3nt: TGTGCCAGCACCTTAGCTCCAAATCAGCCCCAGCATTTT
CDR3aa: CASTLAPNQPQHF

d_gene: .
j_gene: TRBJ2-2
v_gene: TRBV7-2
abundance: once
CDR3nt: TGTGCCAGCAGCTTAGTGAGCTACACCGGGGAGCTGTTTTTT
CDR3aa: CASSLVSYTGELFF

d_gene: .
j_gene: TRBJ2-1
v_gene: TRBV28
abundance: .
CDR3nt: TGTGCCAGCAGTTTACAGCAAGGGGCCCGCAATGAGCAGTTCTTC
CDR3aa: CASSLQQGARNEQFF

d_gene: .
j_gene: TRBJ1-5
v_gene: TRBV10-1
abundance: .
CDR3nt: TGCGCACCCAGAAGAAGGGGCCGCAATCAGCCCCAGCATTTT
CDR3aa: CAPRRRGRNQPQHF

d_gene: .
j_gene: TRBJ2-5
v_gene: TRBV6-6
abundance: .
CDR3nt: TGTGCCAGCAGGCCTTCCCTGGGTCAAGAGACCCAGTACTTC
CDR3aa: CASRPSLGQETQYF

d_gene: .
j_gene: TRBJ1-1
v_gene: TRBV5-1
abundance: .
CDR3nt: TGCGCCAGCAGCTTTCGGCCAGCGAACACTGAAGCTTTCTTT
CDR3aa: CASSFRPANTEAFF

d_gene: .
j_gene: TRBJ1-5
v_gene: TRBV7-2
abundance: once
CDR3nt: TGTGCCAGCAGCCTGGCGGCAGGGGAAAATCAGCCCCAGCATTTT
CDR3aa: CASSLAAGENQPQHF

d_gene: .
j_gene: TRBJ1-2
v_gene: TRBV7-2
abundance: .
CDR3nt: TGTGCCAGCAGCTTGTCAAACTATGGCTACACCTTC
CDR3aa: CASSLSNYGYTF

d_gene: .
j_gene: TRBJ1-1
v_gene: TRBV9
abundance: .
CDR3nt: TGTGCCAGCAGCTCCCGAGAGACCGCCCAAGTGGGTCGGGGGGACACTGAAGCTTTCTTT
CDR3aa: CASSSRETAQVGRGDTEAFF

d_gene: TRBD1
j_gene: TRBJ1-1
v_gene: TRBV5-4
abundance: .
CDR3nt: TGTGCCAGCAGCGGGACAGTGAACACTGAAGCTTTCTTT
CDR3aa: CASSGTVNTEAFF

d_gene: TRBD1
j_gene: TRBJ1-2
v_gene: TRBV6-6
abundance: .
CDR3nt: TGTGCCAGCAGTCTACAGGGGGCCAGTGACTACACCTTC
CDR3aa: CASSLQGASDYTF

d_gene: TRBD1
j_gene: TRBJ1-1
v_gene: TRBV19
abundance: .
CDR3nt: TGTGCCAGTAGTTCCGGGGGACAGAGGACTGAAGCTTTCTTT
CDR3aa: CASSSGGQRTEAFF

d_gene: .
j_gene: TRBJ1-1
v_gene: TRBV12-3/TRBV12-4
abundance: .
CDR3nt: TGTGCCAGCAGTTTACAGGACACTGAAGCTTTCTTT
CDR3aa: CASSLQDTEAFF

d_gene: .
j_gene: TRBJ1-1
v_gene: TRBV7-2
abundance: .
CDR3nt: TGTGCCAGCAGCTTACGGGTGTCCAACACTGAAGCTTTCTTT
CDR3aa: CASSLRVSNTEAFF

d_gene: .
j_gene: TRBJ2-7
v_gene: TRBV7-8
abundance: .
CDR3nt: TGTGCCAGCAGCTTAGCGCTCTCCGGGGTTGGCCCCTACGAGCAGTACTTC
CDR3aa: CASSLALSGVGPYEQYF

d_gene: TRBD1
j_gene: TRBJ2-7
v_gene: TRBV18
abundance: few
CDR3nt: TGTGCCAGCTCACCACCATCTCGGACAGGGGGGATCGTACAGTACTTC
CDR3aa: CASSPPSRTGGIVQYF